Listed below are T cell receptor beta chains from one sample, sequenced in a study of tumor and adjacent non-tumor tissue in lung cancer. Each CDR3 protein is one row after TCRdb ran MiXCR on the multiplex PCR reads. The data contain about 200,000 distinct CDR3 sequences, around 70% of them singletons. Sequencing was done on a sample of lung tumor tissue. The receptors originated from a man aged 60 to 69 with non-small cell lung cancer. The CDR3 runs from the conserved cysteine through the conserved F or W. D genes are given only for firm matches.

d_call j_call v_call cdr3_aa
NA TRBJ1-5 TRBV6-1 CATGPWVPQPQHF
NA TRBJ2-5 TRBV6-5 CASSYSGGLEETQYF
NA TRBJ1-6 TRBV20-1 CSARVPPGACSPLHF
NA TRBJ2-2 TRBV5-6 CASRLRGIRVYGELFF
NA TRBJ2-1 TRBV29-1 CSVEDRTRDADSQCNEQSF
TRBD1 TRBJ2-7 TRBV6-2/TRBV6-3 CASRTGNYEQYF
NA TRBJ2-1 TRBV6-6 CASSTGVEQFF
NA TRBJ2-7 TRBV11-3 CASSSGPRKKNEQYF
NA TRBJ2-2 TRBV10-1 CASSDATTTGELIF
NA TRBJ1-1 TRBV5-1 CASSLRGDAEAFF
TRBD2 TRBJ2-7 TRBV29-1 CSVGGGLYDQYF
NA TRBJ2-5 TRBV11-2 CASSSTKIQYF
NA TRBJ2-5 TRBV6-1 CASTKGGKETQCF
NA TRBJ2-1 TRBV14 CASSPREGSGNEQFF
TRBD2 TRBJ2-1 TRBV5-4 CVSSLEAGDYNEQFF
NA TRBJ2-1 TRBV11-1 CASSTDYNSYNERFF
TRBD2 TRBJ2-5 TRBV11-2 CANSLSGGGYWETQYF
NA TRBJ2-1 TRBV12-3/TRBV12-4 CASSPRIQGEQFF
TRBD1 TRBJ1-2 TRBV12-3/TRBV12-4 CVSSLRGLGTGAHNYGYTF
TRBD2 TRBJ2-7 TRBV6-5 CGCSYGLARGERYF
TRBD1 TRBJ2-7 TRBV4-1 CASSQVGTGKYEQYF
NA TRBJ1-1 TRBV12-3/TRBV12-4 CASRFSDRRTGAFF
NA TRBJ2-2 TRBV11-3 CASSLEPGPGEPFF
NA TRBJ2-7 TRBV6-6 CASSYQRTDSYEQYF
NA TRBJ1-5 TRBV20-1 CSVAQGLNQPQHF
NA TRBJ2-5 TRBV28 CASSLMMETQYF
TRBD1 TRBJ2-1 TRBV11-2 CASIVGGTGGRGEQFF
NA TRBJ2-3 TRBV11-1 CASSSPILRTDTQYF
NA TRBJ2-7 TRBV20-1 CSARDQAFRDQQYF
NA TRBJ1-1 TRBV12-3/TRBV12-4 CASSFPGIPNTEAFF
TRBD2 TRBJ2-2 TRBV11-1 CAGSSGIGTGKLFF
NA TRBJ1-6 TRBV12-3/TRBV12-4 CASSSRGGGSPLHF
NA TRBJ1-1 TRBV12-3/TRBV12-4 CANTSGHQNTEAFF
NA TRBJ2-5 TRBV29-1 CSVVDQETQYF
NA TRBJ2-7 TRBV20-1 CSAYAASPYEQYF
NA TRBJ2-6 TRBV11-3 CSSSLEGTGANVLTF
TRBD2 TRBJ2-1 TRBV20-1 CSAGDSSGSNYNEQFF
NA TRBJ1-5 TRBV11-2 CASSPGHTEGPQHF
NA TRBJ1-6 TRBV4-2 CTSSREGGGGSPLNF
TRBD1 TRBJ1-4 TRBV6-2/TRBV6-3 CASSPTGVGEKLFF
NA TRBJ1-5 TRBV4-2 CASSGGEGNQPQHF
NA TRBJ2-2 TRBV11-1 CTSSREKGIGDLFF
NA TRBJ1-1 TRBV29-1 CSVEGGSAGAFF
NA TRBJ2-1 TRBV4-2 CASSQEGPRGNEQFF
NA TRBJ2-3 TRBV12-3/TRBV12-4 CASSYTSSTDTQYF
NA TRBJ2-7 TRBV29-1 CSTKRGRASTEQYF
NA TRBJ1-1 TRBV12-3/TRBV12-4 CASSSRGTEAFF
TRBD1 TRBJ1-1 TRBV5-4 CASSATGVCAEVFF
TRBD2 TRBJ2-7 TRBV20-1 CSATSLAGGTGREQYF
NA TRBJ2-6 TRBV4-1 CASSQGILGVLTF